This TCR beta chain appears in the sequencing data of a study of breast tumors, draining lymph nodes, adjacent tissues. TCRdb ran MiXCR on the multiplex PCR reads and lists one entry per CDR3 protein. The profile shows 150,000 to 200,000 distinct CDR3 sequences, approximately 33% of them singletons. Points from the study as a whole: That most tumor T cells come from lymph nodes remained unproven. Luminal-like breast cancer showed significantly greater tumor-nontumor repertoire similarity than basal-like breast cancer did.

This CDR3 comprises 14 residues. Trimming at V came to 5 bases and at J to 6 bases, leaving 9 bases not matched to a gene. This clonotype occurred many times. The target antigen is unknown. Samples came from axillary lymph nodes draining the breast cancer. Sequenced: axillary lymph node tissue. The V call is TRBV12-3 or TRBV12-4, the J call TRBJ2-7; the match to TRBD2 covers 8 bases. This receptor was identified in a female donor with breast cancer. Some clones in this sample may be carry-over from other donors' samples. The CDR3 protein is CASSPGTRTGEQYF. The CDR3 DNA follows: TGTGCCAGCAGTCCCGGGACTAGAACAGGCGAGCAGTACTTC.